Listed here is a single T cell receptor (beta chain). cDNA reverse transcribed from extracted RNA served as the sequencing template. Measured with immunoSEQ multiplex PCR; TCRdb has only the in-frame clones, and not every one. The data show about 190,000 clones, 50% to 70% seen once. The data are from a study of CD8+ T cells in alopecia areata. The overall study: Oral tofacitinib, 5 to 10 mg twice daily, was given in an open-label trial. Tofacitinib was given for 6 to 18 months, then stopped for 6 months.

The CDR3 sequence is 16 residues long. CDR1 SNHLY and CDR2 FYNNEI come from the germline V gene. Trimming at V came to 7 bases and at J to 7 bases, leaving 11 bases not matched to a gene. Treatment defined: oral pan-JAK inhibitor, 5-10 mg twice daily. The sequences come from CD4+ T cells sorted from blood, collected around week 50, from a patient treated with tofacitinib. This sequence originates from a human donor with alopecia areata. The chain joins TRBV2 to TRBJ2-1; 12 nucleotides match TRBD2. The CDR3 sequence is CASMGGLAGGLNEQFF. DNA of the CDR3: TGTGCCAGCATGGGAGGTCTAGCGGGGGGGCTGAATGAGCAGTTCTTC.